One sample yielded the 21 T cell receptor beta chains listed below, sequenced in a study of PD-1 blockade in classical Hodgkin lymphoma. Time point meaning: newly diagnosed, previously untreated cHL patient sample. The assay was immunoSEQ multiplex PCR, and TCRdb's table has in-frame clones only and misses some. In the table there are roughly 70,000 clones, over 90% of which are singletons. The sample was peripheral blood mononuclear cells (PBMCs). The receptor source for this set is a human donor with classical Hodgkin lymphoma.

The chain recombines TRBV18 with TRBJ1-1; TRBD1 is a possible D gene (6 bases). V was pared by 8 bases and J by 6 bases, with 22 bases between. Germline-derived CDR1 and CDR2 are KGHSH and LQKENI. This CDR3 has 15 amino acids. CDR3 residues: CASANLKTGIAEAFF. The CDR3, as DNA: TGTGCCAGCGCAAACCTCAAAACAGGGATCGCTGAAGCTTTCTTT.

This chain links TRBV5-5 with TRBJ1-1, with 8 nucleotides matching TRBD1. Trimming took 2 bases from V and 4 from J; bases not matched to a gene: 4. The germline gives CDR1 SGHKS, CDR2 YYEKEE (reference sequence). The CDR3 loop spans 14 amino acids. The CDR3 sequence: CASSFTGGGTEAFF. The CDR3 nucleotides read TGTGCCAGCAGCTTTACAGGGGGAGGCACTGAAGCTTTCTTT.

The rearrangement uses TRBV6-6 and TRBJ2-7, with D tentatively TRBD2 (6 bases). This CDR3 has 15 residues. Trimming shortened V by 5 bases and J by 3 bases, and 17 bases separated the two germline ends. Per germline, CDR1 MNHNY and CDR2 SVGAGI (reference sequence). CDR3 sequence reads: CASSTPERVGYEQYF. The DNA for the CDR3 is TGTGCCAGCAGTACCCCGGAGCGGGTCGGCTACGAGCAGTACTTC.

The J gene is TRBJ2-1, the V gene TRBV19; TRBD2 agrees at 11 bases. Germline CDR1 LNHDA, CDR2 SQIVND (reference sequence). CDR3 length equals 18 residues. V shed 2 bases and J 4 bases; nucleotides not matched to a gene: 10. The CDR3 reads CASSIRGLGTSGYNEQFF. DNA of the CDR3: TGTGCCAGTAGTATAAGGGGGTTGGGGACTAGCGGATACAATGAGCAGTTCTTC.

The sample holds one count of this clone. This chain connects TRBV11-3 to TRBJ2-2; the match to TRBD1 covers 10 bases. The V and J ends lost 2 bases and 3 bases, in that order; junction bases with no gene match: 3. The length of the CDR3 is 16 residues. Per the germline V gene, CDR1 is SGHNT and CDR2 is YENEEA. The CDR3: CASSLMGTGDTGELFF. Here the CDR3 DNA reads TGTGCCAGCAGCTTAATGGGGACAGGGGACACCGGGGAGCTGTTTTTT. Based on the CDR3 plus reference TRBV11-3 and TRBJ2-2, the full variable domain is EAGVVQSPRYKIIEKKQPVAFWCNPISGHNTLYWYLQNLGQGPELLIRYENEEAVDDSQLPKDRFSAERLKGVDSTLKIQPAELGDSAVYLCASSLMGTGDTGELFFGEGSRLTVL.

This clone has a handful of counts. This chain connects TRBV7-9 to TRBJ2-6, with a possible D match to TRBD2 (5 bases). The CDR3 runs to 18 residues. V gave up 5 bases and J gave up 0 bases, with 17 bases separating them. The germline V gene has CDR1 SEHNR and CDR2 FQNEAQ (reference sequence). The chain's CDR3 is CASSPPGLRSSGANVLTF. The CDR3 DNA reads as TGTGCCAGCAGCCCCCCTGGACTGCGTAGCTCTGGGGCCAACGTCCTGACTTTC. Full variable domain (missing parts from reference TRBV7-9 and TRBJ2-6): DTGVSQNPRHKITKRGQNVTFRCDPISEHNRLYWYRQTLGQGPEFLTYFQNEAQLEKSRLLSDRFSAERPKGSFSTLEIQRTEQGDSAMYLCASSPPGLRSSGANVLTFGAGSRLTVL.

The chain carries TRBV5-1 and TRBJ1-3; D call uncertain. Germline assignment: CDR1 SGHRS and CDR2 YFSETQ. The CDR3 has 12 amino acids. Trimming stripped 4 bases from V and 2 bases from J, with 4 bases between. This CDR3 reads CASSLPGNTIYF. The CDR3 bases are TGCGCCAGCAGCCTCCCTGGAAACACCATATATTTT.

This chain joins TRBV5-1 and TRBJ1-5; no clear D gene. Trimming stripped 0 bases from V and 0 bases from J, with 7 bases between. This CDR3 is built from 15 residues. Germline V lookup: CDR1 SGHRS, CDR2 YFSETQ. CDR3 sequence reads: CASSLEGNSNQPQHF. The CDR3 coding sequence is TGCGCCAGCAGCTTGGAAGGAAATAGCAATCAGCCCCAGCATTTT.

CDR3 amino acids: CASSPEWAGQPQHF. The CDR3 DNA sequence: TGTGCCAGTAGTCCCGAGTGGGCCGGGCAGCCCCAGCATTTT. The V and J genes are TRBV19 and TRBJ1-5; D gene unclear. This CDR3 has 14 amino acids. Germline loops: CDR1 LNHDA, CDR2 SQIVND (reference sequence). The germline V and J ends were trimmed by 5 bases and 7 bases, with 15 bases remaining between them.

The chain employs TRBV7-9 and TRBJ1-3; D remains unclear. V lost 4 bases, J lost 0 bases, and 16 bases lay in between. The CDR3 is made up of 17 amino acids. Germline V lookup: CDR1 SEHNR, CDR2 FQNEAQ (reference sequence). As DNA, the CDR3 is TGTGCCAGCAGCTCAAGAAGCAGCCCGTTCTCTGGAAACACCATATATTTT. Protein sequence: CASSSRSSPFSGNTIYF.

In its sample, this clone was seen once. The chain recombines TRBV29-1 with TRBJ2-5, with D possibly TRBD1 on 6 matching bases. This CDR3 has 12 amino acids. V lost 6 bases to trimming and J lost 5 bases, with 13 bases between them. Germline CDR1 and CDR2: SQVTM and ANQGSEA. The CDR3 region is CSVQGFRETQYF. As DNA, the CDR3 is TGCAGCGTCCAGGGGTTTCGGGAGACCCAGTACTTC.

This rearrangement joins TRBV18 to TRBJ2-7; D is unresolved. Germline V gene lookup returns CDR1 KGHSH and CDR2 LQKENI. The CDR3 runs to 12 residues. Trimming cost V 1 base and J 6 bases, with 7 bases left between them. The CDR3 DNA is TGTGCCAGCTCACCACAGGGTCGCGAGCAGTACTTC. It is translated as CASSPQGREQYF.

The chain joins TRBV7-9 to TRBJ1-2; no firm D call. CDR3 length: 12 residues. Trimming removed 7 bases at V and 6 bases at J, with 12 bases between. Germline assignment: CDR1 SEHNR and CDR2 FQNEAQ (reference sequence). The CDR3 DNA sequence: TGTGCCAGCAACATGGAGACGGATGGCTACACCTTC. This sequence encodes CASNMETDGYTF.

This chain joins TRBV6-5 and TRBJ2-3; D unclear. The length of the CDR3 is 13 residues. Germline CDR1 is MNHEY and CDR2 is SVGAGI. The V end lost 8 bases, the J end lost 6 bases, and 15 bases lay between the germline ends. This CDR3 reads CASRSGWRDTQYF. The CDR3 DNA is TGTGCCAGCCGGAGTGGTTGGCGGGATACGCAGTATTTT.

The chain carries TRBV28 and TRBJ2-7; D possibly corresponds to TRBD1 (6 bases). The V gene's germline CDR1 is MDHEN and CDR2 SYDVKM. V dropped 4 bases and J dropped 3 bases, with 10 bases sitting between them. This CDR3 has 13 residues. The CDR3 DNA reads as TGTGCCAGCAGTTCCGGACAGAACTACGAGCAGTACTTC. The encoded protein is CASSSGQNYEQYF.

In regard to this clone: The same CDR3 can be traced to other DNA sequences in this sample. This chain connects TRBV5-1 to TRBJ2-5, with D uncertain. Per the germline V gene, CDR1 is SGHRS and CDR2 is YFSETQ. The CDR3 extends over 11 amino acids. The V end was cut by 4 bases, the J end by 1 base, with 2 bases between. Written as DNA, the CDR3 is TGCGCCAGCAGCCTCCAAGAGACCCAGTACTTC. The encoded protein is CASSLQETQYF.

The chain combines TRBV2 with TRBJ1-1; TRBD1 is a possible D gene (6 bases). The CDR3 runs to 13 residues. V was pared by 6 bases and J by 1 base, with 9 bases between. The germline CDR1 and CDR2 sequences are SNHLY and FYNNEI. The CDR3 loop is CASRDSGNTEAFF. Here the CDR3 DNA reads TGTGCCAGCAGGGACAGTGGGAACACTGAAGCTTTCTTT.

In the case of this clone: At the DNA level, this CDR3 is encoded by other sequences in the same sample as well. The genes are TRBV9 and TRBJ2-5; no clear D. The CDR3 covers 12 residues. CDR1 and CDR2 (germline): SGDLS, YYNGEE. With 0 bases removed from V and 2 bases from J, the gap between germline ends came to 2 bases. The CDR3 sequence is CASSVGQETQYF. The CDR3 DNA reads TGTGCCAGCAGCGTAGGACAAGAGACCCAGTACTTC. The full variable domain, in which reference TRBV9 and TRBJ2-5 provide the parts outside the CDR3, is DSGVTQTPKHLITATGQRVTLRCSPRSGDLSVYWYQQSLDQGLQFLIQYYNGEERAKGNILERFSAQQFPDLHSELNLSSLELGDSALYFCASSVGQETQYFGPGTRLLVL.

The CDR3 reads CAWPAGSGNTIYF. The CDR3, as DNA: TGTGCCTGGCCTGCAGGATCTGGAAACACCATATATTTT. The rearrangement links TRBV30 to TRBJ1-3, with no clear D. This CDR3 has 13 amino acids. The V end lost 5 bases, the J end lost 1 base, and 9 bases lay between the germline ends. Germline assignment: CDR1 GTSNPN and CDR2 SVGIG (reference sequence).

CDR3 sequence reads: CASSSRQTISYEQYF. In DNA, the CDR3 is TGTGCCAGCAGCTCCAGGCAGACCATTTCCTACGAGCAGTACTTC. The J gene is TRBJ2-7, the V gene TRBV7-2; no definite D call. Germline assignment: CDR1 SGHTA and CDR2 FQGNSA. Trimming left V 4 bases short and J 1 base short, with 14 bases between. The CDR3 totals 15 residues.

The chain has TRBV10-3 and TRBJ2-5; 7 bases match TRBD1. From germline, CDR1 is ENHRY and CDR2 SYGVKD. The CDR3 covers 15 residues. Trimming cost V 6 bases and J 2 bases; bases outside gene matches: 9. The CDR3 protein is CAIRPDRAPQETQYF. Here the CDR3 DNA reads TGTGCCATCAGGCCTGACAGGGCCCCTCAAGAGACCCAGTACTTC.